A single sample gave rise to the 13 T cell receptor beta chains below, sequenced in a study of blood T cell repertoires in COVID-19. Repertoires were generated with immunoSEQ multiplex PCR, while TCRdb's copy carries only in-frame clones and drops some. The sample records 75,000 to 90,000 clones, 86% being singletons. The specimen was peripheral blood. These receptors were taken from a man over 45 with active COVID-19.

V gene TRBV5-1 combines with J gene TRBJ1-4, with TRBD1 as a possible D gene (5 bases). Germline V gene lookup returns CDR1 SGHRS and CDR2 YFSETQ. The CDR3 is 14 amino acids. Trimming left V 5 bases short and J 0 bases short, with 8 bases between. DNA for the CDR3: TGCGCCAGCAGTGACAGTGCAACTAATGAAAAACTGTTTTTT. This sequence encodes CASSDSATNEKLFF. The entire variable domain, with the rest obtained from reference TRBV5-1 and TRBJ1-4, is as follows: KAGVTQTPRYLIKTRGQQVTLSCSPISGHRSVSWYQQTPGQGLQFLFEYFSETQRNKGNFPGRFSGRQFSNSRSEMNVSTLELGDSALYLCASSDSATNEKLFFGSGTQLSVL.

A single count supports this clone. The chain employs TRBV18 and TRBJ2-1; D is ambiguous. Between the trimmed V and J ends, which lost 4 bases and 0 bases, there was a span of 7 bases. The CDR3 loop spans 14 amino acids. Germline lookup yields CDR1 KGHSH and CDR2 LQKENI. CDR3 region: CASSLLDSYNEQFF. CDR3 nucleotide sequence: TGTGCCAGCTCACTATTAGACTCCTACAATGAGCAGTTCTTC.

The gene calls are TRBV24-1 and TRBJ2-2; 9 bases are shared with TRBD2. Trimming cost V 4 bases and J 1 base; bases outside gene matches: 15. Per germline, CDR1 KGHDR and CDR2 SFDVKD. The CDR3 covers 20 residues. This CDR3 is CATSDNLNSGLALNTGELFF. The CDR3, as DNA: TGTGCCACCAGTGACAACTTAAACTCGGGACTAGCCCTGAACACCGGGGAGCTGTTTTTT.

Here the CDR3 DNA reads TGTGCCAGCACCCTGGGGCCGACCAGGAGCTCCTACGAGCAGTACTTC. Its protein product is CASTLGPTRSSYEQYF. The chain joins TRBV5-6 to TRBJ2-7, with D tentatively TRBD1 (5 bases). The length of the CDR3 is 16 residues. Germline lookup yields CDR1 SGHDT and CDR2 YYEEEE. V lost 6 bases to trimming and J lost 0 bases, with 19 bases between them. Based on the CDR3 plus reference TRBV5-6 and TRBJ2-7, the full variable domain is DAGVTQSPTHLIKTRGQQVTLRCSPKSGHDTVSWYQQALGQGPQFIFQYYEEEERQRGNFPDRFSGHQFPNYSSELNVNALLLGDSALYLCASTLGPTRSSYEQYFGPGTRLTVT.

DNA of the CDR3: TGTGCCACCAGTGACACTGACGGGTATAAGGGCTACACCTTC. Amino acid sequence: CATSDTDGYKGYTF. The chain employs TRBV24-1 and TRBJ1-2; D gene unclear. This CDR3 contains 14 residues. V lost 4 bases and J 8 bases, leaving 16 bases between the germline ends. Germline V gene lookup returns CDR1 KGHDR and CDR2 SFDVKD.

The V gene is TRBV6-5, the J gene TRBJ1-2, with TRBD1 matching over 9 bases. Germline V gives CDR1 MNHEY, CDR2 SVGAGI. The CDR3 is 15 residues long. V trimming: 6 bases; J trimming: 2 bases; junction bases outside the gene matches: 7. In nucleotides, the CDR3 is TGTGCCAGCAGCCGGGACAGGGCACACAACTATGGCTACACCTTC. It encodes CASSRDRAHNYGYTF.

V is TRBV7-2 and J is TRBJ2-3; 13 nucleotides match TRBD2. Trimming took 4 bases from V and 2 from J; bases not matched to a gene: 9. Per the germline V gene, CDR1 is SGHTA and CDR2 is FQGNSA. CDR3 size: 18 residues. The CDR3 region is CASSYARLAGGDTDTQYF. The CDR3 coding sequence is TGTGCCAGCAGCTACGCACGACTAGCGGGAGGAGACACAGATACGCAGTATTTT.

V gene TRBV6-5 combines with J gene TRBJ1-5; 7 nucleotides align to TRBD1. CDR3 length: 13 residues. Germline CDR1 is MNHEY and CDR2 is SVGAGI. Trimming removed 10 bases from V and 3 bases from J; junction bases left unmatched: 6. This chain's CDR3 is CATRTGDNQPQHF. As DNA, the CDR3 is TGTGCCACTAGAACAGGGGACAATCAGCCCCAGCATTTT.

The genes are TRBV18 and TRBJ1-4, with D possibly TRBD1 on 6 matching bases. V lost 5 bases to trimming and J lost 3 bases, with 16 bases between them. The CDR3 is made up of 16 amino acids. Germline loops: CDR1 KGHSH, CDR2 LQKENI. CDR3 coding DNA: TGTGCCAGCTCATCCAATTACAGGGAATCTAATGAAAAACTGTTTTTT. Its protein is CASSSNYRESNEKLFF.

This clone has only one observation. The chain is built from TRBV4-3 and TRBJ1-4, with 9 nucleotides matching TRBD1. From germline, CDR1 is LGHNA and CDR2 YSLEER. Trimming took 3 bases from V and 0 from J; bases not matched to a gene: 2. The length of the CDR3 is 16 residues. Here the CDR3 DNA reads TGCGCCAGCAGCCAGGGGACAGGGACAACTAATGAAAAACTGTTTTTT. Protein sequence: CASSQGTGTTNEKLFF.

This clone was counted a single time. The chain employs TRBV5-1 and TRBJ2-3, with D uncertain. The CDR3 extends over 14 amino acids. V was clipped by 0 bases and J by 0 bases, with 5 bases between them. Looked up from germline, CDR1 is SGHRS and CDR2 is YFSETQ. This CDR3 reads CASSLATSTDTQYF. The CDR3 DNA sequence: TGCGCCAGCAGCTTGGCGACTAGCACAGATACGCAGTATTTT.

CDR3 DNA sequence: TGTGCCAGCAGCTTAGCCCAGACAGGGAAAGATACGCAGTATTTT. This codes for CASSLAQTGKDTQYF. The chain links TRBV7-8 to TRBJ2-3, with TRBD1 matching 7 bases. The germline V gene has CDR1 SGHVS and CDR2 FQNEAQ. The junction had 5 bases not matched to a gene; V was cut back by 0 bases and J by 5 bases. There are 15 residues in the CDR3.

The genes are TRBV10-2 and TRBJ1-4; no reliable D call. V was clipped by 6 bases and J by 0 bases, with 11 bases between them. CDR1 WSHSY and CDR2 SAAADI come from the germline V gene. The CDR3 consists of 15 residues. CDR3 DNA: TGCGCCAGCAGCCTTGAGTCTGCAACTAATGAAAAACTGTTTTTT. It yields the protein CASSLESATNEKLFF.